This T cell receptor (beta chain) came from a study of T cell responses to AZD1222 COVID-19 vaccine. Germline lookup yields CDR1 MDHEN and CDR2 SYDVKM. This CDR3 contains 12 residues. The V end was cut by 10 bases, the J end by 2 bases, with 12 bases between. This clone has only one observation. TCRdb's copy holds only in-frame clones and misses some; the assay was immunoSEQ multiplex PCR. The table has over 100,000 clones, more than 75% seen once. The material sequenced was peripheral blood, taken 28 days after the second dose of the MenACWY control vaccine. The chain employs TRBV28 and TRBJ2-7; unclear D gene. The clonotype comes from an adult who received the MenACWY meningococcal vaccine as a control. In DNA, the CDR3 is TGTGCCACCCGGACGGAAGCCTACGAGCAGTACTTC. Translated, it gives CATRTEAYEQYF.